The entry below describes one TCR beta chain. Its antigen is not known. Libraries of TCR beta came from iRepertoire HTBI primers plus Arm-PCR of CDR3 regions. TCRdb redid the calling of the multiplex PCR reads with MiXCR, one entry per CDR3 protein. The sample carries 400,000 to 500,000 distinct CDR3 sequences, less than 25% recorded once. The data derive from a study of regulatory T cells in long-lasting Graves disease. Overall study context: Disease was considered persistent Graves' disease after over 5 years of antithyroid drugs (with positive TSH receptor antibodies). Broader study findings: Persistent patients had a count of shared public clonotypes (more than 2,500) that exceeded that of new patients (approximately 1,000). The sample size was small, and this may have reduced accuracy.

With V trimmed by 6 bases and J by 7 bases, 10 bases remained unmatched. This CDR3 contains 15 residues. Germline V CDR1 and CDR2: LNHDA, SQIVND (reference sequence). Time point here: persistent/refractory GD, antithyroid drugs over 5 years with positive TRAb. Scientists built the TCR library using RNA that was extracted from PBMCs. The sequence was collected from a female donor with Graves disease. The chain links TRBV19 to TRBJ1-4, with 8 bases lining up with TRBD1. The material sequenced was peripheral blood mononuclear cells (PBMCs), taken when the disease was refractory, from a patient treated with antithyroid drugs. CDR3 nucleotides: TGTGCCAGTAGCTGGGACCGGGACAGGTTTGAAAAACTGTTTTTT. As protein: CASSWDRDRFEKLFF.